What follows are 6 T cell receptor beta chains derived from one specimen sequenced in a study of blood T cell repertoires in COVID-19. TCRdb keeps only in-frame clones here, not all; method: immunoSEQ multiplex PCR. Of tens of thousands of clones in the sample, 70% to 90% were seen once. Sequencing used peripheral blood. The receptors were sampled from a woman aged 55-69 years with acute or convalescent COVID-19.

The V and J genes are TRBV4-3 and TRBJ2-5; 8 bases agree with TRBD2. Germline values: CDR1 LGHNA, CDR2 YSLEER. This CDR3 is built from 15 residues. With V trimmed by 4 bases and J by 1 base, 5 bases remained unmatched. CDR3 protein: CASSLAGGPQETQYF. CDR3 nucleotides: TGCGCCAGCAGCCTGGCGGGGGGCCCCCAAGAGACCCAGTACTTC.

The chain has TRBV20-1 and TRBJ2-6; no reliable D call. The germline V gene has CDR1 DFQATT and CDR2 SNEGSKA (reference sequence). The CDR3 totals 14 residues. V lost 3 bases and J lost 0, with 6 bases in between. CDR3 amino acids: CSASQNSGANVLTF. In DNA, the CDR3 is TGCAGTGCTAGTCAGAACTCTGGGGCCAACGTCCTGACTTTC.

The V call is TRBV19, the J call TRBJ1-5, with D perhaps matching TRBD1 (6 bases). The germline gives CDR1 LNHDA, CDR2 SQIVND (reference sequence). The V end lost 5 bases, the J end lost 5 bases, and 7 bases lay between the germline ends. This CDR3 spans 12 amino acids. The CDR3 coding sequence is TGTGCCAGTAGTCGACAGGATCAGCCCCAGCATTTT. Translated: CASSRQDQPQHF.

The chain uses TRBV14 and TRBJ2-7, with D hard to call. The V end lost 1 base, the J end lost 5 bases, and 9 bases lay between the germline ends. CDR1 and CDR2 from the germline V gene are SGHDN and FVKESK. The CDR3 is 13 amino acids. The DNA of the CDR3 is TGTGCCAGCAGCCAAGGATTAGTGCACGAGCAGTACGTC. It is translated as CASSQGLVHEQYV.

The CDR3 DNA is TGTGCCAGCAGCCAAGAGATGGATCGGGGGGGCCAGGAGACCCAGTACTTC. Protein: CASSQEMDRGGQETQYF. V gene TRBV4-2 combines with J gene TRBJ2-5; 8 positions match TRBD2. The V gene end was trimmed by 0 bases and the J gene end by 5 bases; junction bases not matched to a gene: 11. This CDR3 is built from 17 residues. CDR1 is LGHNA and CDR2 is YNFKEQ in the germline V gene.

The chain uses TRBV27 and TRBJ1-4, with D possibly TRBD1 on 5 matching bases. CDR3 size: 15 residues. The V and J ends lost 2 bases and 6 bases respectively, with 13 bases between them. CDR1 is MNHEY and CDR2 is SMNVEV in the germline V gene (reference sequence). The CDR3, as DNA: TGTGCCAGCAGTTTAAGGGCAGGGAGGGATGAAAAACTGTTTTTT. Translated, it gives CASSLRAGRDEKLFF.